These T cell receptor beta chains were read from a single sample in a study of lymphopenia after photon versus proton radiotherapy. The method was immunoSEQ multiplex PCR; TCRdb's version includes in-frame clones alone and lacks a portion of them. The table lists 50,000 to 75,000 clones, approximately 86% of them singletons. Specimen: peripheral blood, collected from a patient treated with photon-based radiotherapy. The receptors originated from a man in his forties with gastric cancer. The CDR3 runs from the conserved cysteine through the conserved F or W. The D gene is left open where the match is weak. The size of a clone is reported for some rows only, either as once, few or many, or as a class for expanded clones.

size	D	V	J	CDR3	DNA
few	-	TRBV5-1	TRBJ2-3	CASSLRGTALDTQYF	TGCGCCAGCAGCTTGCGGGGGACAGCGCTAGATACGCAGTATTTT
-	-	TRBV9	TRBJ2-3	CASSVEPTSTDTQYF	TGTGCCAGCAGCGTAGAGCCTACTAGCACAGATACGCAGTATTTT
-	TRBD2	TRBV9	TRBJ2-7	CASGRVAGGYEQYF	TGTGCCAGCGGGAGAGTGGCGGGGGGGTACGAGCAGTACTTC
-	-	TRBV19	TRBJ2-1	CASSIEGNVYNEQFF	TGTGCCAGTAGTATCGAGGGTAATGTTTACAATGAGCAGTTCTTC
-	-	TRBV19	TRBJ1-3	CASSINGGGNTIYF	TGTGCCAGTAGTATTAACGGTGGGGGAAACACCATATATTTT
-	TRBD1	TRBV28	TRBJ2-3	CASSPPLTGADTQYF	TGTGCCAGCAGTCCCCCGCTGACAGGGGCAGATACGCAGTATTTT
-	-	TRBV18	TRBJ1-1	CASSPGASDEAFF	TGTGCCAGCTCACCGGGGGCGAGCGATGAAGCTTTCTTT
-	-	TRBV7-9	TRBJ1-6	CASSSQGDGSPLHF	TGTGCCAGCAGCTCACAGGGTGACGGGTCACCCCTCCACTTT
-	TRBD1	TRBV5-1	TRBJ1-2	CASSFTGTGDESYGYTF	TGCGCCAGCAGCTTTACCGGGACAGGGGATGAGAGCTATGGCTACACCTTC
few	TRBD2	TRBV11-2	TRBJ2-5	CASSAGGAGGQETQYF	TGTGCCAGCAGCGCCGGGGGAGCGGGGGGCCAAGAGACCCAGTACTTC
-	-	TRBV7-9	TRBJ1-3	CASSLGSGGHSGNTIYF	TGTGCCAGCAGCTTAGGTTCAGGAGGACACTCTGGAAACACCATATATTTT
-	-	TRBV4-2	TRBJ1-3	CASGVTNTIYF	TGTGCCAGCGGTGTGACAAACACCATATATTTT
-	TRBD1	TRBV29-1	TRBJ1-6	CSVAGTGGSPLHF	TGCAGCGTCGCCGGGACAGGAGGTTCACCCCTCCACTTT
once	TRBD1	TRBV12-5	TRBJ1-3	CASGPGGENTIYF	TGTGCTAGTGGGCCAGGGGGGGAAAACACCATATATTTT
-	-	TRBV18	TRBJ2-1	CASSPLVLEGNEQFF	TGTGCCAGCTCACCATTAGTCCTAGAGGGCAATGAGCAGTTCTTC
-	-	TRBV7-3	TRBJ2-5	CASSLSGRQEETQYF	TGTGCCAGCAGCTTAAGCGGCCGACAGGAAGAGACCCAGTACTTC
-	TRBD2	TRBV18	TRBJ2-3	CASSPGLAGTDTQYF	TGTGCCAGCTCACCAGGACTAGCCGGCACAGATACGCAGTATTTT
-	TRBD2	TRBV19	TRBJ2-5	CASTPAGGVKTQYF	TGTGCCAGTACCCCGGCGGGGGGCGTAAAGACCCAGTACTTC
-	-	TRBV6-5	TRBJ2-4	CASRPTGGDKNIQYF	TGTGCCAGTCGTCCTACAGGGGGGGACAAAAACATTCAGTACTTC
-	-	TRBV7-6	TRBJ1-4	CASSLGQLEKLFF	TGTGCCAGCAGCTTAGGGCAACTCGAAAAACTGTTTTTT
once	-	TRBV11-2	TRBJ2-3	CASSQLGDTQYF	TGTGCCAGCAGCCAGTTGGGAGATACGCAGTATTTT
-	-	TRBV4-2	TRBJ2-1	CASSQVGGTNEQFF	TGTGCCAGCAGCCAAGTGGGGGGCACCAATGAGCAGTTCTTC
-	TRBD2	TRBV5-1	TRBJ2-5	CASSPGLAQETQYF	TGCGCCAGCAGCCCGGGACTAGCCCAAGAGACCCAGTACTTC
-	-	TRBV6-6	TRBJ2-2	CASSYRQRGTGELFF	TGTGCCAGCAGTTACAGGCAACGGGGCACCGGGGAGCTGTTTTTT
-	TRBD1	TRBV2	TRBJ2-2	CASRGQGNTGELFF	TGTGCCAGCAGGGGACAGGGTAACACCGGGGAGCTGTTTTTT
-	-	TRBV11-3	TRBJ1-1	CASSFHRDTEAFF	TGTGCCAGCAGCTTCCACAGGGACACTGAAGCTTTCTTT
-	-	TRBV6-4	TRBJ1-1	CASSVGRGTEAFF	TGTGCCAGCAGTGTGGGCAGGGGCACTGAAGCTTTCTTT
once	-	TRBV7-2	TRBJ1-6	CASSPDWTIMGNSPLHF	TGTGCCAGCAGCCCAGACTGGACGATAATGGGAAATTCACCCCTCCACTTT
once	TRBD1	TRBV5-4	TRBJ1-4	CASSARQGATNEKLFF	TGTGCCAGCAGCGCTCGACAGGGTGCAACTAATGAAAAACTGTTTTTT
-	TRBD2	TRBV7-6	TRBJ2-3	CASSLARESPGTSESTDTQYF	TGTGCCAGCAGCTTAGCCCGGGAGTCCCCGGGGACTAGCGAAAGCACAGATACGCAGTATTTT
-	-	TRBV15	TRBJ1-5	CATSRPGGPDQPQHF	TGTGCCACCAGCAGGCCGGGAGGCCCCGATCAGCCCCAGCATTTT
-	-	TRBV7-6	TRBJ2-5	CASSLAKTQYF	TGTGCCAGCAGCTTAGCAAAGACCCAGTACTTC
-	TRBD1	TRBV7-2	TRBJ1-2	CASSLILGQGYGYTF	TGTGCCAGCAGCTTAATCCTCGGACAGGGTTATGGCTACACCTTC
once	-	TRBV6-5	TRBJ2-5	CASSLNAGAQETQYF	TGTGCCAGCAGTTTAAATGCGGGGGCCCAAGAGACCCAGTACTTC
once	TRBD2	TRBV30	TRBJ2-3	CAWNRLAVTDTQYF	TGTGCCTGGAATCGGCTAGCGGTCACAGATACGCAGTATTTT
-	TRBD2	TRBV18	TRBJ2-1	CASSPRLGLADYNEQFF	TGTGCCAGCTCACCACGGCTCGGACTAGCGGACTACAATGAGCAGTTCTTC
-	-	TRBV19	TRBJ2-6	CASREGGSGANVLTF	TGTGCCAGTAGGGAGGGGGGCTCTGGGGCCAACGTCCTGACTTTC
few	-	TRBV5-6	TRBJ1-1	CASSFGSLDTEAFF	TGTGCCAGCAGCTTTGGGTCCCTCGACACTGAAGCTTTCTTT
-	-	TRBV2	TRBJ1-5	CASSVEGPSNQPQHF	TGTGCCAGCAGTGTTGAGGGCCCTAGCAATCAGCCCCAGCATTTT
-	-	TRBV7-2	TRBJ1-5	CASSPTGPNQPQHF	TGTGCCAGCAGCCCCACAGGACCTAATCAGCCCCAGCATTTT
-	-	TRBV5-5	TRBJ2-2	CASSPGLSGELFF	TGTGCCAGCAGCCCGGGACTTTCCGGGGAGCTGTTTTTT
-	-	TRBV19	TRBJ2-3	CASSVRGGTDTQYF	TGTGCCAGTAGCGTCCGTGGGGGCACAGATACGCAGTATTTT
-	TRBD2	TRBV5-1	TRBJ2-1	CASSLVSGADNEQFF	TGCGCCAGCAGCTTAGTAAGCGGGGCGGACAATGAGCAGTTCTTC
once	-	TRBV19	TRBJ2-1	CASRSPGPNNEQFF	TGTGCCAGTAGGTCCCCAGGACCTAACAATGAGCAGTTCTTC
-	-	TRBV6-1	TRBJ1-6	CATLLQLNSPLHF	TGTGCCACTCTCCTCCAGCTAAATTCACCCCTCCACTTT